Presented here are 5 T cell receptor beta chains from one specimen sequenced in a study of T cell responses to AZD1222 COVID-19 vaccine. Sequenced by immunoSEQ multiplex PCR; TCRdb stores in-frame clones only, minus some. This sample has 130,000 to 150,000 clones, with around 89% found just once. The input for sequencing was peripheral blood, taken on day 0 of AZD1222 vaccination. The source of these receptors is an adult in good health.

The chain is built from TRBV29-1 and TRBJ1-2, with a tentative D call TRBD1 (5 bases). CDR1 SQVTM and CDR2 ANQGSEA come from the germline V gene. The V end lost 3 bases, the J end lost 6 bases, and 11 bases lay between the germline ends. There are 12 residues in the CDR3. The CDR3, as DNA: TGCAGCGTTGACTCCCAGGGTGATGGCTACACCTTC. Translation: CSVDSQGDGYTF.

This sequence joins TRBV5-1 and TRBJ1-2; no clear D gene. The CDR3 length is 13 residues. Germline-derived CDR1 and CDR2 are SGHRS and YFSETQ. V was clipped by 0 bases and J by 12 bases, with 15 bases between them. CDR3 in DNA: TGCGCCAGCAGCTTGGAGGGCCGCGTAGGAGACACCTTC. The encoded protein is CASSLEGRVGDTF.

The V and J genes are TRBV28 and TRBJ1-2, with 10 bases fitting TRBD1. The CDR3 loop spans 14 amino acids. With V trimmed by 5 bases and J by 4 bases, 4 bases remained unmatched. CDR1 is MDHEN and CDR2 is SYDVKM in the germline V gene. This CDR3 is CASSRDRGAYGYTF. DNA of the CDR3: TGTGCCAGCAGTCGGGACAGGGGAGCCTATGGCTACACCTTC.

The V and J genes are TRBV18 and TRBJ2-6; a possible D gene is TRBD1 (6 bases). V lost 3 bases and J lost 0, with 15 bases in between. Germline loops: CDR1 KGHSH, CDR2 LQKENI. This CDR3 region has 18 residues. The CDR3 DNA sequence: TGTGCCAGCTCACCTGTAACAGGGCCCCGCTCTGGGGCCAACGTCCTGACTTTC. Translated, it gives CASSPVTGPRSGANVLTF.

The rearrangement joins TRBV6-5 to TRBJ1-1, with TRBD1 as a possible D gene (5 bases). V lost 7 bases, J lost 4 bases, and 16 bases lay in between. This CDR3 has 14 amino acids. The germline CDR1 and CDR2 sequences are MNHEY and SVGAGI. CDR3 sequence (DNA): TGTGCCAGCAATCCCACCGGGGCCGGCACTGAAGCTTTCTTT. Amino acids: CASNPTGAGTEAFF.